This TCR beta chain was obtained from a study of OX40 agonist ivuxolimab in advanced cancers. Profiling relied on immunoSEQ multiplex PCR, and the TCRdb table lists in-frame clones only, not all of them. This table holds 57,000 or so clones, 85% to 95% found once. Germline CDR1 LNHDA, CDR2 SQIVND (reference sequence). The junction had 4 bases not matched to a gene; V was cut back by 7 bases and J by 0 bases. This CDR3 spans 15 amino acids. This rearrangement joins TRBV19 to TRBJ2-2, with TRBD2 matching over 8 bases. This specimen was CD4+ or CD8+ T cells sorted from blood, taken in a trial of the OX40 agonist ivuxolimab. This sequence originates from an adult with an advanced solid tumor such as melanoma, head and neck, liver or kidney cancer. The CDR3 region has the DNA TGTGCCAGTAAGAAGGGACTAGCGAACACCGGGGAGCTGTTTTTT. Encoded protein: CASKKGLANTGELFF.